The next 5 T cell receptor beta chains were all read from a single sample in a study of T cells in Graves' hyperthyroidism and ophthalmopathy. RNA transcripts served as the template for amplifying TCR beta CDR3 regions. Researchers ran a first-round RT-PCR on the TCR CDR3 using the HTBI primer set. One entry per CDR3 protein, called by TCRdb with MiXCR from the multiplex PCR reads. The sample includes 96,000 or so distinct CDR3 sequences, around 52% of them seen just once. Sequenced sample: blood. The receptors come from a middle-aged woman with Graves' hyperthyroidism.

Turning to this clonotype: The junction does not match germline at one end; this may be a read error. The chain combines TRBV7-2 with TRBJ1-1, with D possibly TRBD1 on 6 matching bases. The CDR3 contains 13 residues. Germline values: CDR1 SGHTA, CDR2 FQGNSA. In DNA, the CDR3 is TGTGCCAGCAGCTTCGACAGGTACACTGGAGCTTTCTTT. As protein: CASSFDRYTGAFF.

The J gene is TRBJ1-5, the V gene TRBV20-1; D not resolved. Per germline, CDR1 DFQATT and CDR2 SNEGSKA (reference sequence). The CDR3 extends over 11 amino acids. V was cut by 8 bases and J by 2 bases, with 7 bases left in between. The CDR3 nucleotides are TGCAGTTTATGGGGCAATCAGCCCCAGCATTTT. It encodes CSLWGNQPQHF.

The chain combines TRBV11-2 with TRBJ1-2; D call uncertain. CDR1 and CDR2 (germline): SGHAT, FQNNGV. This CDR3 comprises 14 residues. Deletions cut 0 bases from V and 9 bases from J, with 14 bases between. The CDR3 coding sequence is TGTGCCAGCAGCTTAGACTTCGGGTCCTGGAGCTACACCTTC. It yields the protein CASSLDFGSWSYTF.

Turning to this clonotype: A junction end diverges from the germline sequence, so it may reflect a read error. This chain uses TRBV11-2 with TRBJ1-3, with D uncertain. There are 13 residues in the CDR3. Germline V gives CDR1 SGHAT, CDR2 FQNNGV. CDR3 protein: CASGLDTGNTIYF. In nucleotides, the CDR3 is TGTGCCAGCGGCTTAGATACGGGAAACACCATATATTTT. Full variable domain (missing parts from reference TRBV11-2 and TRBJ1-3): EAGVAQSPRYKIIEKRQSVAFWCNPISGHATLYWYQQILGQGPKLLIQFQNNGVVDDSQLPKDRFSAERLKGVDSTLKIQPAKLEDSAVYLCASGLDTGNTIYFGEGSWLTVV.

This clonotype came up many times. Being one base from a much bigger clone, this may be a read error. The chain couples TRBV5-1 to TRBJ2-2, with a weak D call TRBD2 (6 bases). The V gene's germline CDR1 is SGHRS and CDR2 YFSETQ. The CDR3 extends over 15 amino acids. V lost 3 bases and J 4 bases, leaving 13 bases between the germline ends. CDR3 residues: CASSSGTYSTGELFF. CDR3 DNA sequence: TGCGCCAGCAGCTCCGGGACTTATAGCACCGGGGAGCTGTTTTTT. Full variable domain (remainder filled in from reference TRBV5-1 and TRBJ2-2): KAGVTQTPRYLIKTRGQQVTLSCSPISGHRSVSWYQQTPGQGLQFLFEYFSETQRNKGNFPGRFSGRQFSNSRSEMNVSTLELGDSALYLCASSSGTYSTGELFFGEGSRLTVL.